This is a list of T cell receptor beta chains from one sample in a study of T cell responses to AZD1222 COVID-19 vaccine. Repertoires were generated with immunoSEQ multiplex PCR, while TCRdb's copy carries only in-frame clones and drops some. The sample lists about 67,000 clones, 80% to 90% occurring once. Material: peripheral blood, obtained on day 0 of AZD1222 vaccination. The receptors derive from an adult in good health. CDR3s include the opening cysteine and the closing phenylalanine or tryptophan. A D gene is named only where the DNA matches it firmly. The size entry is marked missing in some rows and otherwise reads once, few, many or a size class.

>TRBJ1-5|-|-|TRBV19
TGTGCCAGTAGTATGGATTATAGCAATCAGCCCCAGCATTTT
CASSMDYSNQPQHF
>TRBJ1-6|-|-|TRBV19
TGTGCCAGTACCCGGGGGGGCCGACCTTCACCCCTCCACTTT
CASTRGGRPSPLHF
>TRBJ1-2|-|-|TRBV19
TGTGCCAGTAGTATAGACCACTCCTCCGGGAGTCTAAGTGGCTACACCTTC
CASSIDHSSGSLSGYTF
>TRBJ1-4|-|-|TRBV5-4
TGTGCCAGCAGCTTGACCGGGACAAATAATGAAAAACTGTTTTTT
CASSLTGTNNEKLFF
>TRBJ1-1|-|-|TRBV7-9
TGTGCCAGCAGCTTAGAAAGGAACACTGAAGCTTTCTTT
CASSLERNTEAFF
>TRBJ2-1|TRBD2|-|TRBV4-3
TGCGCCAGCAGCCAAGATAAGGCTAGCGGGGGGCCGGGGATCTTC
CASSQDKASGGPGIF
>TRBJ2-7|TRBD2|-|TRBV10-1
TGCGCCAGCAGTGAGTCTAGCGGGAGGGGCTACGAGCAGTACTTC
CASSESSGRGYEQYF
>TRBJ1-1|-|-|TRBV5-1
TGCGCCAGCAGCTTGGTGGCCACTGAAGCTTTCTTT
CASSLVATEAFF
>TRBJ2-1|-|-|TRBV4-3
TGCGCCAGCAGCCGAACGAGGATCAATGAGCAGTTCTTC
CASSRTRINEQFF
>TRBJ1-1|-|-|TRBV12-3/TRBV12-4
TGTGCCAGCATGGGGCGGATTGAAGCTTTCTTT
CASMGRIEAFF
>TRBJ2-2|TRBD2|-|TRBV7-7
TGTGCTAGCAGCCCTAGCGGGACGAACACCGGGGAGCTGTTTTTT
CASSPSGTNTGELFF
>TRBJ1-1|-|few|TRBV7-9
TGTGCCAGCAGCCAATTACAGCTGGCTGAAGCTTTCTTT
CASSQLQLAEAFF
>TRBJ1-2|TRBD1|-|TRBV6-1
TGTGCCAGCAGTGCCAGACAGGGGGTTGGGGCTAACTATGGCTACACCTTC
CASSARQGVGANYGYTF
>TRBJ1-1|-|-|TRBV5-1
TGCGCCAGCAGGCTTGGGGGGGCGAACACTGAAGCTTTCTTT
CASRLGGANTEAFF
>TRBJ1-1|-|-|TRBV24-1
TGTGCCACCAGTGATTCCTGGACAGACGAAGCTTTCTTT
CATSDSWTDEAFF
>TRBJ2-7|-|-|TRBV28
TGTGCCAGCAGTTTCGAAACTCACTACGAGCAGTACTTC
CASSFETHYEQYF
>TRBJ2-2|-|-|TRBV5-8
TGTGCCAGCAGCTTTATCGCCACAATAACCACCGGGGAGCTGTTTTTT
CASSFIATITTGELFF
>TRBJ2-7|TRBD1|-|TRBV19
TGTGCCAGTAGTATCCCCGGGACAGGGGGACCTCACGAGCAGTACTTC
CASSIPGTGGPHEQYF
>TRBJ2-5|TRBD1|-|TRBV7-2
TGTGCCAGCAGCTTAGGGGGGACAGCCTTAGGAGAGACCCAGTACTTC
CASSLGGTALGETQYF
>TRBJ2-6|TRBD1|-|TRBV13
TGTGCCAGCAGCTTAGAGGGCAGGGGGTCTGGGGCCAACGTCCTGACTTTC
CASSLEGRGSGANVLTF
>TRBJ2-7|-|-|TRBV28
TGTGCCAGCAGTTCCCCGGGGGTCTCGTACGAGCAGTACTTC
CASSSPGVSYEQYF
>TRBJ1-5|TRBD1|-|TRBV11-3
TGTGCCAGCAGCTTAGATAATAGGGCCACAGGGGTAGGGCCCCAGCATTTT
CASSLDNRATGVGPQHF
>TRBJ2-3|-|once|TRBV7-2
TGTGCCAGCAGCTTAGCCGTCACTGGGACAGATACGCAGTATTTT
CASSLAVTGTDTQYF
>TRBJ2-7|-|-|TRBV29-1
TGCAGCGTGGTACCCCCCCGAGGGGGTAAGTCCTACGAGCAGTACTTC
CSVVPPRGGKSYEQYF
>TRBJ1-3|-|-|TRBV7-9
TGTGCCAGCAGCTTAGTCGGGCAGGCAAACACCATATATTTT
CASSLVGQANTIYF
>TRBJ1-3|TRBD1|-|TRBV18
TGTGCCAGCTCACCACAACAGGAGGGGGCAGTCGGAAACACCATATATTTT
CASSPQQEGAVGNTIYF
>TRBJ1-1|-|-|TRBV28
TGTGCCAGCAGTTTACCACTCCCTCACCCTACGGACACTGAAGCTTTCTTT
CASSLPLPHPTDTEAFF
>TRBJ1-3|-|-|TRBV11-2
TGTGCCAGCAGCTTCCATCGGGCCTCTGGAAACACCATATATTTT
CASSFHRASGNTIYF
>TRBJ1-2|-|-|TRBV30
TGTGCCTGGAATCTAGGAACTAACTATGGCTACACCTTC
CAWNLGTNYGYTF
>TRBJ2-5|-|few|TRBV7-9
TGTGCCAGCAGCCCGGACTATCAAGAGACCCAGTACTTC
CASSPDYQETQYF
>TRBJ2-2|-|-|TRBV2
TGTGCCAGCAGATATGGCGGGGAGCTGTTTTTT
CASRYGGELFF
>TRBJ2-7|TRBD1|-|TRBV5-1
TGCGCCAGCAGCTTGGTTAGGTCCCTAACAGGGGCCTACGAGCAGTACTTC
CASSLVRSLTGAYEQYF
>TRBJ2-1|TRBD2|-|TRBV4-3
TGCGCCAGCAGCCGATTAGCGGGACCTTACAATGAGCAGTTCTTC
CASSRLAGPYNEQFF
>TRBJ2-1|-|-|TRBV6-5
TGTGCCAGCAGTTCTCGGAACAGGCGGTACAATGAGCAGTTCTTC
CASSSRNRRYNEQFF
>TRBJ2-3|-|-|TRBV20-1
TGCAGTGCTAGACTATGGGATACGCAGTATTTT
CSARLWDTQYF
>TRBJ2-3|-|-|TRBV11-2
TGTGCCAGCAGCTTATCGGTTGCAGGGACGGCAGATACGCAGTATTTT
CASSLSVAGTADTQYF
>TRBJ1-6|-|-|TRBV7-9
TGTGCCAGCAGCTTATCGGGGACACTTTATAATTCACCCCTCCACTTT
CASSLSGTLYNSPLHF
>TRBJ1-2|TRBD1|once|TRBV24-1
TGTGCCACCAGTGCCGGACAGGGTAGCGGCTACACCTTC
CATSAGQGSGYTF
>TRBJ2-3|TRBD1|-|TRBV9
TGTGCCAGCAGCATCGGACAGGGGGCGGCAGATACGCAGTATTTT
CASSIGQGAADTQYF
>TRBJ2-7|TRBD1|-|TRBV5-4
TGTGCCAGCAGCTTGGCCTTTGGGACAGGGGGTGAATACGAGCAGTACTTC
CASSLAFGTGGEYEQYF
>TRBJ1-5|-|-|TRBV12-3/TRBV12-4
TGTGCCAGCAGCCCAGGGGATCAGCCCCAGCATTTT
CASSPGDQPQHF
>TRBJ2-2|-|-|TRBV18
TGTGCCAGCTCACCACCGACAGATACCGGGGAGCTGTTTTTT
CASSPPTDTGELFF
>TRBJ1-5|-|-|TRBV15
TGTGCCACCAGCAGAGATCTAAGGGACGGCGAAGGCCAGCATTTT
CATSRDLRDGEGQHF
>TRBJ2-7|-|-|TRBV27
TGTGCCAGCAGTCCCGGGACCTACGAGCAGTACTTC
CASSPGTYEQYF
>TRBJ2-5|-|-|TRBV14
TGTGCCAGCAGCCAAGAGATATGGAGCGAGACCCAGTACTTC
CASSQEIWSETQYF
>TRBJ2-5|TRBD2|-|TRBV9
TGTGCCAGCAGCGTCGGGACTATTCTTGGAGAGACCCAGTACTTC
CASSVGTILGETQYF
>TRBJ1-2|-|-|TRBV19
TGTGCCAGTAGTACTTGGCAGGGGATATCCAACTATGGCTACACCTTC
CASSTWQGISNYGYTF
>TRBJ1-3|-|-|TRBV10-3
TGTGCCACCCGGGGCTCGGGAAACACCATATATTTT
CATRGSGNTIYF
>TRBJ1-2|TRBD1|-|TRBV2
TGTGCCAGCGCGGGGACAGGGCATGGCTACACCTTC
CASAGTGHGYTF
>TRBJ2-2|-|-|TRBV19
TGTGCCAGTAGTATAGATCGGGCCACTCCTACTAACACCGGGGAGCTGTTTTTT
CASSIDRATPTNTGELFF
>TRBJ1-1|TRBD1|-|TRBV3-1/TRBV3-2
TGTGCCAGCAGCCAAGCACAGGGGGGCACTGAAGCTTTCTTT
CASSQAQGGTEAFF
>TRBJ1-5|-|few|TRBV25-1
TGTGCCAGCAGTTCCGAGACAGCTAATCAGCCCCAGCATTTT
CASSSETANQPQHF
>TRBJ1-4|-|-|TRBV7-9
TGTGCCAGCAGCCCGGGGGGGGCAACTAATGAAAAACTGTTTTTT
CASSPGGATNEKLFF
>TRBJ1-2|-|-|TRBV18
TGTGCCAGCTCACCAGACAGGTCTGGCGGCTACACCTTC
CASSPDRSGGYTF
>TRBJ1-5|TRBD1|-|TRBV19
TGTGCCAGTAGTACGGGACAGAGCTATCAGCCCCAGCATTTT
CASSTGQSYQPQHF